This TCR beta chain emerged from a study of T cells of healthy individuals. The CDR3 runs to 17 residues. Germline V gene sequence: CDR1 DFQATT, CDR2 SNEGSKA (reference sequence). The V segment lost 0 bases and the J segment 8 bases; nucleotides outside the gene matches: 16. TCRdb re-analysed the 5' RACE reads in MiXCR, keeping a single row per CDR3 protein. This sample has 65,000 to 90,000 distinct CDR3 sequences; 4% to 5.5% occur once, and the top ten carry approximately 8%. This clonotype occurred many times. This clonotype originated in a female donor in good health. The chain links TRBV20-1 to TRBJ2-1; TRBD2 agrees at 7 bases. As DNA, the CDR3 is TGCAGTGCTAGAGATCAACTCCCATGGACTAGAATTGATGAGCAGTTCTTC. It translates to CSARDQLPWTRIDEQFF.